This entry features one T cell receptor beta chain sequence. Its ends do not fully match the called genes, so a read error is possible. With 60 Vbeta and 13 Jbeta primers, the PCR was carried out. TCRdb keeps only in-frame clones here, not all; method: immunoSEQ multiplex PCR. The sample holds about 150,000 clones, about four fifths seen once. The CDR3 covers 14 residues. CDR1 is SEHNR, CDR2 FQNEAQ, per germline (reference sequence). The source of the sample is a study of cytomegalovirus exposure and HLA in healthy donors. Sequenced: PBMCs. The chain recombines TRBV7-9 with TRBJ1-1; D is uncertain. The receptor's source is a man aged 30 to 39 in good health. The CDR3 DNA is TGTTCCAGCAGCTTTATACCCCCGGGTCGTGAAGCTTTCTTT. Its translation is CSSSFIPPGREAFF.